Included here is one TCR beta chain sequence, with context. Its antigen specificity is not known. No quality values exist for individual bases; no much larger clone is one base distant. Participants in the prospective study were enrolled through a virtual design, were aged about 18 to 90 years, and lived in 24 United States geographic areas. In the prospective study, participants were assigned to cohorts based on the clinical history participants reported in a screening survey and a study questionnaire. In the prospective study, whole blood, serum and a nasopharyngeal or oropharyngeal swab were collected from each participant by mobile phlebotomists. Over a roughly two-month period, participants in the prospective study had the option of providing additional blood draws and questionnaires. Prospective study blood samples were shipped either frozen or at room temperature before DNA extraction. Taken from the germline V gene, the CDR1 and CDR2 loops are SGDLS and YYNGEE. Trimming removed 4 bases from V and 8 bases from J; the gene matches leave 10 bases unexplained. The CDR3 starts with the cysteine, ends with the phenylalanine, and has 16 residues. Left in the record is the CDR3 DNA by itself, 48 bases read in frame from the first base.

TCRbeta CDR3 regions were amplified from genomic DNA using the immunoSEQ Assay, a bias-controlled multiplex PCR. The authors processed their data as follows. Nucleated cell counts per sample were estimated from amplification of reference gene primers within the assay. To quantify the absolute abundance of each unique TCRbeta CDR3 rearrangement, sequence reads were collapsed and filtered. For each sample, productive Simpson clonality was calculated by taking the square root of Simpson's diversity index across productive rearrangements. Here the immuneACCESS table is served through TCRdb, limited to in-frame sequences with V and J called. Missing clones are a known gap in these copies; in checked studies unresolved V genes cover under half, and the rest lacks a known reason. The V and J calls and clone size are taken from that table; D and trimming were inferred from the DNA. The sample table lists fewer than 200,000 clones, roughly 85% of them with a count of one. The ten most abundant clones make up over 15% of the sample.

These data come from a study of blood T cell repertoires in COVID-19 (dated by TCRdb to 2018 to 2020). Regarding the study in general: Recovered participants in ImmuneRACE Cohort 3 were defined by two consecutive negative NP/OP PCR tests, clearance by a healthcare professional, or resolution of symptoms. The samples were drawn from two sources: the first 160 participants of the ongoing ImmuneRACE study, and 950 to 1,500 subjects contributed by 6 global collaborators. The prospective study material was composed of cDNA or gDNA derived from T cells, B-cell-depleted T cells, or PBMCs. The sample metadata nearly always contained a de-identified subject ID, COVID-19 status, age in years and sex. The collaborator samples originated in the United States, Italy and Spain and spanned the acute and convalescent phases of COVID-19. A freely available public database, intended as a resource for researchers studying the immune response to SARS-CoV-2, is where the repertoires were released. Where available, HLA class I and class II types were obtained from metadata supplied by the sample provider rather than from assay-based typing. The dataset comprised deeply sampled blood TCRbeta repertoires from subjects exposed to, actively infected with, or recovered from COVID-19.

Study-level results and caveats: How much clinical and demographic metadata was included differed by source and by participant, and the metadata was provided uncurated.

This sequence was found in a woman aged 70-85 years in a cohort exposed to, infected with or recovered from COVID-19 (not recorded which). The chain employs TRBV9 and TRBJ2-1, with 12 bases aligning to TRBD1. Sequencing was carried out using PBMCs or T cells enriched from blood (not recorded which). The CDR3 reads CASSPWGQGASDEQFF. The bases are TGTGCCAGCAGCCCCTGGGGACAGGGGGCTTCGGATGAGCAGTTCTTC.